These 22 T cell receptor beta chains were all obtained from the same sample, sequenced in a study of T cell responses to AZD1222 COVID-19 vaccine. Produced via immunoSEQ multiplex PCR; TCRdb's table is partial and in-frame only. The table records just under 85,000 clones, roughly 86% of them present only once. The sample here was peripheral blood, taken on day 0 of AZD1222 vaccination. The receptors here all came from an adult in good health.

The V gene is TRBV2, the J gene TRBJ1-5, with D possibly matching TRBD1 (5 bases). CDR1 SNHLY and CDR2 FYNNEI come from the germline V gene. V was trimmed by 7 bases and J by 4 bases, leaving 11 bases between them. This CDR3 has 13 amino acids. DNA for the CDR3: TGTGCCAGCAAATGGGGGACGAATCAGCCCCAGCATTTT. It is translated as CASKWGTNQPQHF.

V and J are TRBV6-5 and TRBJ1-3; possible D gene TRBD1, 6 bases. V lost 5 bases and J 0 bases, leaving 11 bases between the germline ends. The germline gives CDR1 MNHEY, CDR2 SVGAGI. The CDR3 has 15 amino acids. In DNA, the CDR3 is TGTGCCAGCAGTCCCGACAGGTACTCTGGAAACACCATATATTTT. Translating gives CASSPDRYSGNTIYF.

The chain links TRBV27 to TRBJ1-5; D call uncertain. CDR1 is MNHEY, CDR2 SMNVEV, per germline (reference sequence). Trimming removed 6 bases from V and 4 bases from J, with 7 bases in between. This CDR3 has 12 amino acids. DNA of the CDR3: TGTGCCAGCAGCCAAATTAATCAGCCCCAGCATTTT. Protein sequence: CASSQINQPQHF.

The gene calls are TRBV9 and TRBJ2-7; D is undetermined. The ends were cut back, 0 bases at V and 1 base at J, with 5 bases in the middle. The CDR3 is 13 residues long. The germline V gene has CDR1 SGDLS and CDR2 YYNGEE. CDR3 loop: CASSVDGSYEQYF. The CDR3 bases are TGTGCCAGCAGCGTAGACGGTTCCTACGAGCAGTACTTC.

The rearrangement links TRBV5-6 to TRBJ1-4, with D possibly being TRBD1 (5 bases). V was shortened by 7 bases and J by 3 bases, with 16 bases between the two germline ends. The CDR3 has 15 residues. Germline V CDR1 and CDR2: SGHDT, YYEEEE. In DNA form, the CDR3 reads TGTGCCAGCGCGAAGAGGGGTGTCGCTAATGAAAAACTGTTTTTT. Encoded protein: CASAKRGVANEKLFF.

The chain uses TRBV7-9 and TRBJ2-7, with 13 nucleotides matching TRBD2. The CDR3 covers 18 residues. In germline, CDR1 is SEHNR, CDR2 FQNEAQ (reference sequence). The V segment lost 1 base and the J segment 3 bases; nucleotides outside the gene matches: 9. For the CDR3, the DNA is TGTGCCAGCAGCTTAGATTCCGGGACTAGCGGGATCCACTACGAGCAGTACTTC. Translation gives CASSLDSGTSGIHYEQYF.

This clone was seen a handful of times. The chain uses TRBV3-1 (or the pseudogene TRBV3-2) and TRBJ2-5, with 9 bases identical to TRBD1. The CDR3 runs 17 residues. Per germline, CDR1 LGHDT and CDR2 YNNKEL (reference sequence). After removal of 0 bases from V and 5 bases from J, the junction contained 10 bases not matched to a gene. CDR3 protein: CASSQDRGQGIGETQYF. CDR3 nucleotides: TGTGCCAGCAGCCAAGATCGGGGACAGGGCATAGGTGAGACCCAGTACTTC.

The chain uses TRBV4-3 and TRBJ2-2; tentatively, D is TRBD1 or TRBD2 (5 bases each). V shed 0 bases and J shed 2 bases, with 16 bases lying between them. Germline V gene data show CDR1 as LGHNA and CDR2 as YSLEER. The CDR3 sequence is 18 residues long. CDR3 residues: CASSQDLRDAANTGELFF. Written as DNA, the CDR3 is TGCGCCAGCAGCCAAGATCTACGGGACGCCGCCAACACCGGGGAGCTGTTTTTT.

The chain combines TRBV7-2 with TRBJ2-1, with 7 positions matching TRBD1. The CDR3 length is 15 residues. V lost 3 bases and J lost 4; bases outside the gene matches: 6. Germline values: CDR1 SGHTA, CDR2 FQGNSA. CDR3 protein: CASSFGQVDYNEQFF. Here the CDR3 DNA reads TGTGCCAGCAGCTTTGGACAGGTAGATTACAATGAGCAGTTCTTC.

V is TRBV6-2 or TRBV6-3 and J is TRBJ1-2; D is ambiguous. This CDR3 is built from 11 residues. Germline V CDR1 and CDR2: MNHEY, SVGEGT. V lost 4 bases, J lost 6 bases, and 6 bases lay in between. The CDR3 reads CASSFVHGYTF. DNA for the CDR3: TGTGCCAGCAGTTTCGTTCATGGCTACACCTTC.

J is TRBJ1-1 and V is TRBV19; 8 positions match TRBD1. Trimming took 6 bases from V and 5 from J; bases not matched to a gene: 8. In germline, CDR1 is LNHDA, CDR2 SQIVND (reference sequence). CDR3 length equals 14 residues. The CDR3 sequence is CASRRQGSGTEAFF. The CDR3, as DNA: TGTGCCAGTAGGAGACAGGGGTCGGGTACTGAAGCTTTCTTT.

This clone was seen a handful of times. The chain recombines TRBV5-1 with TRBJ1-5; perhaps TRBD1 as D (5 bases). Per germline, CDR1 SGHRS and CDR2 YFSETQ. CDR3 length: 15 amino acids. Trimming left V 0 bases short and J 0 bases short, with 7 bases between. CDR3 loop: CASSLAGGSNQPQHF. Here the CDR3 DNA reads TGCGCCAGCAGCTTGGCCGGGGGTAGCAATCAGCCCCAGCATTTT.

A single count supports this clone. The chain carries TRBV2 and TRBJ1-1; D is possibly TRBD1 (6 bases). Per the germline V gene, CDR1 is SNHLY and CDR2 is FYNNEI. The CDR3 length is 14 residues. Trimming cost V 6 bases and J 5 bases, with 16 bases left between them. In nucleotides, the CDR3 is TGTGCCAGCAGAGCACGGGGGGCAATGACTGAAGCTTTCTTT. It encodes CASRARGAMTEAFF.

The count of this clone is one. The chain combines TRBV2 with TRBJ1-5; maybe TRBD1 (5 bases). The germline CDR1 and CDR2 sequences are SNHLY and FYNNEI. The V and J ends lost 0 bases and 1 base respectively, with 19 bases between them. This CDR3 is 19 amino acids long. CDR3 sequence reads: CASSEALQGRGDSNQPQHF. The CDR3 nucleotides are TGTGCCAGCAGTGAAGCCCTCCAAGGACGAGGGGACAGCAATCAGCCCCAGCATTTT.

This clone was seen once. The J gene is TRBJ2-7, the V gene TRBV7-8; D not certain. From germline, CDR1 is SGHVS and CDR2 FQNEAQ. The CDR3 length is 17 residues. The V gene lost 0 bases and the J gene lost 3 bases, with 18 bases spanning the gap. The CDR3 loop reads CASSLAIGYSTNYEQYF. The CDR3, as DNA: TGTGCCAGCAGCTTAGCGATAGGCTACTCAACAAACTACGAGCAGTACTTC.

The chain recombines TRBV9 with TRBJ2-7; TRBD1 matches 9 bases. V lost 0 bases and J lost 0; bases outside the gene matches: 1. Germline lookup yields CDR1 SGDLS and CDR2 YYNGEE. The CDR3 length is 15 residues. The DNA for the CDR3 is TGTGCCAGCAGCGTAGGGGACAGGGACTCCTACGAGCAGTACTTC. Translating it yields CASSVGDRDSYEQYF. The whole variable domain, filled in from reference TRBV9 and TRBJ2-7, reads DSGVTQTPKHLITATGQRVTLRCSPRSGDLSVYWYQQSLDQGLQFLIQYYNGEERAKGNILERFSAQQFPDLHSELNLSSLELGDSALYFCASSVGDRDSYEQYFGPGTRLTVT.

The chain links TRBV19 to TRBJ2-1, with D tentatively TRBD2 (6 bases). This CDR3 comprises 15 residues. CDR1 LNHDA and CDR2 SQIVND come from the germline V gene (reference sequence). The V end was cut by 6 bases, the J end by 4 bases, with 16 bases between. In DNA form, the CDR3 reads TGTGCCAGTAGGCCAGGGTTGGCGGGGTACAATGAGCAGTTCTTC. Its protein product is CASRPGLAGYNEQFF.

The rearrangement links TRBV15 to TRBJ2-5; the D is unclear. From germline, CDR1 is LNHNV and CDR2 YYDKDF (reference sequence). The CDR3 is 13 residues long. V lost 0 bases, J lost 3 bases, and 5 bases lay in between. Here the CDR3 DNA reads TGTGCCACCAGCAGAGAAAGGGAAGAGACCCAGTACTTC. This codes for CATSREREETQYF.

The chain carries TRBV4-2 and TRBJ1-5; D is unclear. Looked up from germline, CDR1 is LGHNA and CDR2 is YNFKEQ. This CDR3 region has 14 residues. V dropped 1 base and J dropped 1 base, with 5 bases sitting between them. CDR3: CASSQGSSNQPQHF. For the CDR3, the DNA is TGTGCCAGCAGCCAAGGTTCCAGCAATCAGCCCCAGCATTTT.

This clone has a handful of counts. CDR3 nucleotide sequence: TGTGCCAGTAGTCCGCCCCGGGACAGGGGAGAGACCCAGTACTTC. This gives the protein CASSPPRDRGETQYF. The chain employs TRBV19 and TRBJ2-5; 10 positions match TRBD1. This CDR3 has 15 amino acids. Germline CDR1 LNHDA, CDR2 SQIVND (reference sequence). The J segment lost 4 bases and the V segment lost 5 bases, leaving 7 bases of the junction unmatched.

The chain joins TRBV13 to TRBJ1-1, with 7 bases fitting TRBD1. After removal of 4 bases from V and 5 bases from J, the junction contained 10 bases not matched to a gene. Germline loops: CDR1 PRHDT, CDR2 FYEKMQ (reference sequence). The CDR3 loop spans 15 amino acids. The CDR3 spells CASSWGSAGGTEAFF. The CDR3 nucleotides read TGTGCCAGCAGCTGGGGTTCCGCAGGGGGGACTGAAGCTTTCTTT.

This chain uses TRBV28 with TRBJ2-7; TRBD2 matches 13 bases. Germline V gene lookup returns CDR1 MDHEN and CDR2 SYDVKM. With 1 base clipped from V and 2 bases from J, the junction kept 5 bases outside the gene matches. The CDR3 is made up of 17 amino acids. This CDR3 is CASSLLTSGRTTYEQYF. DNA of the CDR3: TGTGCCAGCAGTTTATTGACTAGCGGGAGGACAACCTACGAGCAGTACTTC.